This T cell receptor (beta chain) was sequenced during a study of blood T cell repertoires in COVID-19. Study information: Sites in the United States, Italy and Spain provided acute and convalescent COVID-19 samples.

Trimming cost V 0 bases and J 8 bases, with 10 bases left between them. There are 13 residues in the CDR3. Germline CDR1 is MNHEY and CDR2 is SMNVEV (reference sequence). Authors' data handling: Scientists estimated how many nucleated cells there were by amplifying reference gene primers. Assay used: immunoSEQ multiplex PCR; TCRdb lists only in-frame clones, some missing. The D gene and trimming were derived from the DNA, and the V and J assignments and clone size from that table. The sample has roughly 110,000 clones; about two thirds are singletons. The receptor was isolated from a human donor with acute or convalescent COVID-19. The donor label of this sample is uncertain. Sequencing was performed on peripheral blood. This chain links TRBV27 with TRBJ1-2; the D gene is possibly TRBD1 (5 bases). The CDR3 region is CASSLSTVSGYTF. In DNA, the CDR3 is TGTGCCAGCAGTTTATCGACAGTGAGCGGCTACACCTTC.